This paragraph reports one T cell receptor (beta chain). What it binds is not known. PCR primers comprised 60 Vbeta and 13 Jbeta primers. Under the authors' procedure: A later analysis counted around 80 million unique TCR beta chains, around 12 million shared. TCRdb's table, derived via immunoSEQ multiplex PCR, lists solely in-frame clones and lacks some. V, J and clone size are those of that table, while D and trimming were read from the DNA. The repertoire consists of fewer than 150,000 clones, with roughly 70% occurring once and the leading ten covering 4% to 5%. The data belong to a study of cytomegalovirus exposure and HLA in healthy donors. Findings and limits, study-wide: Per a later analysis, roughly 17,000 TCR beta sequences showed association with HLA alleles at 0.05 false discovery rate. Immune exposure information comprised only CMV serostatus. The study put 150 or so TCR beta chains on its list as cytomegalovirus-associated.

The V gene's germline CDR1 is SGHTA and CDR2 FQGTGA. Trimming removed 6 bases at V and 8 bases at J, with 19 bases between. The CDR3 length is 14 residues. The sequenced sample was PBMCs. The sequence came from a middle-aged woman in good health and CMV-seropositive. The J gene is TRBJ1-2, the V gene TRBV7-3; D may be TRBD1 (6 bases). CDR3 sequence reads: CASSPGNREGGYTF. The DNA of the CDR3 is TGTGCCAGCAGTCCGGGGAACAGGGAGGGAGGCTACACCTTC.